What follows are 17 T cell receptor beta chains derived from one specimen sequenced in a study of T cell repertoires in cytomegalovirus infection. TCRdb re-called the reads through MiXCR, storing one row per CDR3 protein. The repertoire holds roughly 500,000 distinct CDR3 sequences, with about 15% as singletons. The sequenced material came from CD8+ T cells from PBMCs. These receptors all stem from a human donor in good health (CMV status not recorded). Some clones in this sample may be carry-over from other donors' samples.

V gene TRBV28 combines with J gene TRBJ2-3; no reliable D call. The CDR3 covers 14 residues. Germline V gene lookup returns CDR1 MDHEN and CDR2 SYDVKM. Between the trimmed V and J ends, which lost 4 bases and 4 bases, there was a span of 12 bases. The CDR3 DNA is TGTGCCAGCAGTTCCCTCTCAGACTCAGATACGCAGTATTTT. It is translated as CASSSLSDSDTQYF.

This chain links TRBV14 with TRBJ2-5; D uncertain. Germline loops: CDR1 SGHDN, CDR2 FVKESK. Between the trimmed V and J ends, which lost 5 bases and 2 bases, there was a span of 12 bases. The CDR3 spans 14 residues. The CDR3 DNA reads TGTGCCAGCAGCTCACGGGCAGGACAAGAGACCCAGTACTTC. Residues: CASSSRAGQETQYF. The full variable domain, in which reference TRBV14 and TRBJ2-5 provide the parts outside the CDR3, is EAGVTQFPSHSVIEKGQTVTLRCDPISGHDNLYWYRRVMGKEIKFLLHFVKESKQDESGMPNNRFLAERTGGTYSTLKVQPAELEDSGVYFCASSSRAGQETQYFGPGTRLLVL.

A single count supports this clonotype. This chain uses TRBV19 with TRBJ1-1; tentative D call: TRBD1 (5 bases). The CDR3 contains 15 residues. V dropped 4 bases and J dropped 3 bases, with 15 bases sitting between them. Germline lookup yields CDR1 LNHDA and CDR2 SQIVND (reference sequence). CDR3 sequence (DNA): TGTGCCAGTAGTAACCCCTGGCAGGGCGACACTGAAGCTTTCTTT. Translation gives CASSNPWQGDTEAFF.

This clonotype appeared a few times. V is TRBV6-1 and J is TRBJ2-3; TRBD2 might be the D (7 bases). Trimming took 5 bases from V and 1 from J, leaving 16 bases between them. This CDR3 is 16 amino acids long. Per the germline V gene, CDR1 is MNHNS and CDR2 is SASEGT. CDR3 nucleotides: TGTGCCAGCAGTTCTCCTAGAGGGGGGGGCACAGATACGCAGTATTTT. This gives the protein CASSSPRGGGTDTQYF.

V is TRBV5-4 and J is TRBJ2-1; 7 bases align to TRBD2. CDR1 and CDR2 from the germline V gene are SGHNT and YYREEE (reference sequence). The V segment lost 4 bases and the J segment 4 bases; nucleotides outside the gene matches: 14. The CDR3 loop spans 17 amino acids. CDR3 protein: CASSPVLPGGGYNEQFF. DNA of the CDR3: TGTGCCAGCAGCCCCGTGTTGCCGGGGGGAGGATACAATGAGCAGTTCTTC.

The sample holds a few counts of this clonotype. The gene calls are TRBV9 and TRBJ2-7, with 12 bases identical to TRBD2. The CDR3 is 15 residues long. The V gene's germline CDR1 is SGDLS and CDR2 YYNGEE. V was pared by 3 bases and J by 0 bases, with 1 base of the junction left unmatched. The CDR3 region is CASSETSGGSYEQYF. DNA of the CDR3: TGTGCCAGCAGCGAGACTAGCGGGGGCTCCTACGAGCAGTACTTC.

The rearrangement joins TRBV6-5 to TRBJ1-1, with unresolved D. Trimming shortened V by 7 bases and J by 2 bases, and 14 bases separated the two germline ends. This CDR3 is 14 amino acids long. CDR1 is MNHEY and CDR2 is SVGAGI in the germline V gene. The CDR3 nucleotides read TGTGCCAGCACCTGGAGCCGAACAAACACTGAAGCTTTCTTT. This encodes CASTWSRTNTEAFF.

J is TRBJ2-7 and V is TRBV29-1; D perhaps matches TRBD1 (6 bases). Germline CDR1 SQVTM, CDR2 ANQGSEA. Trimming removed 3 bases at V and 4 bases at J, with 10 bases between. The CDR3 runs 12 residues. The CDR3 region is CSVEQGKYEQYF. Here the CDR3 DNA reads TGCAGCGTTGAGCAGGGGAAGTACGAGCAGTACTTC.

This clonotype was counted at least ten times. V is TRBV12-3 or TRBV12-4 and J is TRBJ2-1; D call uncertain. The CDR3 extends over 14 amino acids. V was shortened by 5 bases and J by 3 bases, with 11 bases between the two germline ends. Here the CDR3 reads CASSPPDGYNEQFF. As DNA, the CDR3 is TGTGCCAGCAGTCCACCGGACGGCTACAATGAGCAGTTCTTC.

This clonotype was counted between two and nine times. The chain has TRBV29-1 and TRBJ2-7, with 8 bases lining up with TRBD2. This CDR3 has 17 amino acids. V shed 1 base and J 0 bases; nucleotides not matched to a gene: 11. Germline CDR1 reads SQVTM; CDR2 reads ANQGSEA. CDR3 amino acids: CSVEGSIREGTSYEQYF. The CDR3 nucleotides read TGCAGCGTTGAAGGCTCCATCCGGGAGGGGACCTCCTACGAGCAGTACTTC.

This chain links TRBV13 with TRBJ1-5; no reliable D call. Per germline, CDR1 PRHDT and CDR2 FYEKMQ (reference sequence). V was cut by 3 bases and J by 7 bases, with 7 bases left in between. There are 12 residues in the CDR3. The CDR3 protein is CASSFSSQPQHF. Here the CDR3 DNA reads TGTGCCAGCAGCTTCTCCTCCCAGCCCCAGCATTTT.

There are many counts of this clonotype. The DNA of the CDR3 is TGCGCCAGCAGCTTGGGCGGGACCCAGTACTTC. Translated, it gives CASSLGGTQYF. The rearrangement uses TRBV5-1 and TRBJ2-5; no clear D. Germline V gene data show CDR1 as SGHRS and CDR2 as YFSETQ. V shed 0 bases and J shed 7 bases, with 4 bases lying between them. This CDR3 spans 11 amino acids. Filled out from reference TRBV5-1 and TRBJ2-5, the complete variable domain reads KAGVTQTPRYLIKTRGQQVTLSCSPISGHRSVSWYQQTPGQGLQFLFEYFSETQRNKGNFPGRFSGRQFSNSRSEMNVSTLELGDSALYLCASSLGGTQYFGPGTRLLVL.

This clonotype occurred many times. The chain recombines TRBV7-8 with TRBJ2-1, with D perhaps matching TRBD2 (6 bases). V dropped 2 bases and J dropped 0 bases, with 14 bases sitting between them. Germline CDR1 SGHVS, CDR2 FQNEAQ. The CDR3 is 17 amino acids. CDR3 sequence: CASSLTFGSYSYNEQFF. For the CDR3, the DNA is TGTGCCAGCAGCTTAACCTTCGGGAGCTACTCCTACAATGAGCAGTTCTTC.

To note about this clonotype: The CDR3 ends on some other residue instead of the conserved phenylalanine or tryptophan, so this is likely a read error. The gene calls are TRBV27 and TRBJ1-2; D gene ambiguous. CDR1 MNHEY and CDR2 SMNVEV come from the germline V gene (reference sequence). Trimming took off 0 bases at V and 8 bases at J, with 10 bases between the two ends. This CDR3 contains 13 residues. The CDR3 DNA reads TGTGCCAGCAGTTTATCGTCCCGGGGAGGCTACACCTTA. This sequence encodes CASSLSSRGGYTL.

The CDR3 sequence is CASSSQREQETQYF. In DNA form, the CDR3 reads TGTGCCAGCAGTTCTCAGCGGGAGCAAGAGACCCAGTACTTC. V usage is TRBV27 and J usage is TRBJ2-5; TRBD2 matches at 8 bases. The ends lost 4 bases at V and 2 bases at J; junction bases unmatched: 3. Germline CDR1 MNHEY, CDR2 SMNVEV (reference sequence). This CDR3 comprises 14 residues.

This clonotype occurred many times. This sequence joins TRBV7-9 and TRBJ2-7; D unclear. The germline V gene has CDR1 SEHNR and CDR2 FQNEAQ (reference sequence). V shed 6 bases and J shed 5 bases, with 14 bases lying between them. This CDR3 contains 13 residues. CDR3 region: CASRLGQFHEQYF. DNA for the CDR3: TGTGCCAGCAGGCTAGGGCAGTTCCACGAGCAGTACTTC. Together with reference TRBV7-9 and TRBJ2-7, the CDR3 gives the full variable domain: DTGVSQNPRHKITKRGQNVTFRCDPISEHNRLYWYRQTLGQGPEFLTYFQNEAQLEKSRLLSDRFSAERPKGSFSTLEIQRTEQGDSAMYLCASRLGQFHEQYFGPGTRLTVT.

At least ten counts were recorded for this clonotype. The rearrangement uses TRBV12-3 or TRBV12-4 and TRBJ2-5; weak D call: TRBD1 (5 bases). V lost 2 bases to trimming and J lost 4 bases, with 17 bases between them. The CDR3 is 16 residues long. The CDR3, as DNA: TGTGCCAGCAGTTTACGGGCAGGGCGGTCGAGAGAGACCCAGTACTTC. This codes for CASSLRAGRSRETQYF.